The following is a T cell receptor beta chain sequence with its context. The antigen remains unidentified. Clones were sequenced by immunoSEQ multiplex PCR, and TCRdb holds only the in-frame ones, with some missing. This sample has about 58,000 clones, with about 88% found just once. The germline CDR1 and CDR2 sequences are MNHEY and SMNVEV (reference sequence). With 3 bases removed from V and 6 bases from J, the gap between germline ends came to 24 bases. This CDR3 has 17 amino acids. This sample stems from a study of OX40 agonist ivuxolimab in advanced cancers. Findings of the study overall: On average, a greater number of expanded clones characterised CD8+ T cells relative to CD4+.

The chain recombines TRBV27 with TRBJ2-7; D is unclear. The sequence came from an adult with an advanced solid tumor such as melanoma, head and neck, liver or kidney cancer. The specimen was CD4+ or CD8+ T cells sorted from blood, collected in a trial of the OX40 agonist ivuxolimab. The CDR3 protein is CASSLVLSSPRRGEQYF. Here the CDR3 DNA reads TGTGCCAGCAGTTTGGTCTTGTCCTCCCCCAGACGAGGCGAGCAGTACTTC.